Below, 28 T cell receptor beta chains from the same sample are listed, as sequenced in a study of regulatory T cells in long-lasting Graves disease. Arm-PCR with iRepertoire HTBI primers amplified the CDR3 regions for these TCR beta libraries. TCRdb re-called the multiplex PCR reads through MiXCR, storing one row per CDR3 protein. The sample lists about 520,000 distinct CDR3 sequences; around 12% were seen once. The time point was: newly diagnosed GD, antithyroid drugs for less than 3 months. RNA extracted from PBMCs served as the sequencing template. These data are also associated with another study on T cells in Graves' hyperthyroidism and ophthalmopathy.

The sequencing used peripheral blood mononuclear cells (PBMCs), collected at new diagnosis, from a patient treated with antithyroid drugs. The receptors here all came from a woman in her thirties with Graves disease.

There are a few counts of this clonotype. V is TRBV6-2 or TRBV6-3 and J is TRBJ2-1; D remains ambiguous. Trimming cost V 6 bases and J 9 bases, with 21 bases left between them. Germline V lookup: CDR1 MNHEY, CDR2 SVGEGT. The CDR3 has 15 residues. The CDR3 sequence: CASSPYEQQLGEQFF. In DNA form, the CDR3 reads TGTGCCAGCAGCCCTTACGAACAACAGTTGGGTGAGCAGTTCTTC.

This clonotype was counted at least ten times. V and J are TRBV28 and TRBJ2-7; D unresolved. The germline gives CDR1 MDHEN, CDR2 SYDVKM. V lost 5 bases, J lost 3 bases, and 8 bases lay in between. The CDR3 is 12 residues long. Here the CDR3 reads CASSSTVYEQYF. The CDR3 DNA reads as TGTGCCAGCAGTAGTACAGTCTACGAGCAGTACTTC.

This clonotype was seen a handful of times. The chain recombines TRBV19 with TRBJ1-3; D gene unclear. This CDR3 has 15 amino acids. The germline gives CDR1 LNHDA, CDR2 SQIVND (reference sequence). V lost 6 bases, J lost 2 bases, and 14 bases lay in between. CDR3 sequence reads: CASRKDFSAGNTIYF. CDR3 in DNA: TGTGCCAGTAGGAAGGATTTTTCTGCTGGAAACACCATATATTTT.

At least ten counts were recorded for this clonotype. This chain links TRBV6-2 or TRBV6-3 with TRBJ1-2; TRBD1 aligns across 10 bases. CDR1 and CDR2 (germline): MNHEY, SVGEGT. With V trimmed by 2 bases and J by 3 bases, 9 bases remained unmatched. CDR3 length: 17 residues. CDR3 coding DNA: TGTGCCAGCAGTTACCCCGGGACAGGGGCAATTTACTATGGCTACACCTTC. This gives the protein CASSYPGTGAIYYGYTF.

The rearrangement uses TRBV18 and TRBJ1-2, with D maybe TRBD1 (6 bases). CDR3 length equals 13 residues. V lost 6 bases, J lost 6 bases, and 14 bases lay in between. The germline CDR1 and CDR2 sequences are KGHSH and LQKENI. CDR3 DNA sequence: TGTGCCAGCTCTCCCGACAGGCTGGATGGCTACACCTTC. This translates into CASSPDRLDGYTF.

The CDR3 spells CASSITWTSPHKYF. The CDR3 coding sequence is TGTGCCAGTAGTATAACTTGGACTAGTCCTCACAAGTACTTC. The chain combines TRBV19 with TRBJ2-5; the match to TRBD2 covers 7 bases. The CDR3 length is 14 residues. Unmatched junction bases numbered 12, after V lost 2 bases and J lost 12 bases. Germline CDR1 reads LNHDA; CDR2 reads SQIVND (reference sequence).

The sample holds many counts of this clonotype. The chain carries TRBV12-3 or TRBV12-4 and TRBJ1-4; TRBD1 matches 7 bases. V was clipped by 8 bases and J by 8 bases; unmatched bases: 11. CDR3 length: 14 amino acids. CDR3 sequence reads: CASRLAGGGEKLFF. CDR3 nucleotides: TGTGCCAGCCGTCTGGCAGGGGGGGGGGAAAAACTGTTTTTT.

The chain couples TRBV5-6 to TRBJ2-1; 7 bases match TRBD1. Germline-derived CDR1 and CDR2 are SGHDT and YYEEEE. V shed 2 bases and J 8 bases; nucleotides not matched to a gene: 16. This CDR3 contains 17 residues. In DNA, the CDR3 is TGTGCCAGCAGCTTCGCTTTGGGGACAGATAGTAGGCATGAGCAGTTCTTC. The encoded protein is CASSFALGTDSRHEQFF.

This clonotype occurred many times. The CDR3 DNA reads TGTGCCAGCAGCTTAGCGGACAGGGGAGAATGGGAGCAGTACTTC. Its translation: CASSLADRGEWEQYF. The chain recombines TRBV7-2 with TRBJ2-7; TRBD1 agrees at 9 bases. This CDR3 is 15 amino acids long. From germline, CDR1 is SGHTA and CDR2 FQGNSA. The V gene end was trimmed by 0 bases and the J gene end by 7 bases; junction bases not matched to a gene: 7.

This clonotype was found many times. The chain couples TRBV10-3 to TRBJ1-2; 9 bases line up with TRBD1. There are 14 residues in the CDR3. V lost 8 bases and J lost 3; bases outside the gene matches: 7. Germline assignment: CDR1 ENHRY and CDR2 SYGVKD. The CDR3 DNA reads as TGTGCCATCGGACAGGGGAGTAGGGACTATGGCTACACCTTC. Translating it yields CAIGQGSRDYGYTF.

This clonotype was counted a few times. This chain joins TRBV7-8 and TRBJ2-7, with 10 bases identical to TRBD1. Germline V gene sequence: CDR1 SGHVS, CDR2 FQNEAQ. The CDR3 has 16 residues. J lost 4 bases, V lost 5 bases, and 11 bases had no gene match. CDR3 protein: CASSPGTGDEDYEQYF. Written as DNA, the CDR3 is TGTGCCAGCAGCCCCGGGACAGGGGATGAAGATTACGAGCAGTACTTC.

In its sample, this clonotype was seen many times. The chain recombines TRBV24-1 with TRBJ2-3; TRBD1 matches 11 bases. The germline CDR1 and CDR2 sequences are KGHDR and SFDVKD. With V trimmed by 4 bases and J by 1 base, 9 bases remained unmatched. The CDR3 runs 18 residues. CDR3 loop: CATSDPRTGGVGTDTQYF. The CDR3 DNA follows: TGTGCCACCAGTGACCCTAGGACAGGGGGCGTAGGCACAGATACGCAGTATTTT.

At least ten counts were recorded for this clonotype. This chain joins TRBV7-8 and TRBJ2-1, with 8 bases aligning to TRBD1. After removal of 1 base from V and 14 bases from J, the junction contained 10 bases not matched to a gene. The germline V gene has CDR1 SGHVS and CDR2 FQNEAQ. The CDR3 is 14 residues long. The CDR3 nucleotides read TGTGCCAGCAGCTTAGTATCCTCAGGGGGCGAGAAGTTCTTC. This encodes CASSLVSSGGEKFF.

This clonotype was counted a few times. The chain links TRBV9 to TRBJ2-1; 9 nucleotides align to TRBD1. The CDR3 has 15 amino acids. The V segment lost 4 bases and the J segment 6 bases; nucleotides outside the gene matches: 8. Germline V CDR1 and CDR2: SGDLS, YYNGEE. CDR3 amino acids: CASSPGTGTVNEQFF. The CDR3 nucleotides read TGTGCCAGCAGCCCCGGGACAGGGACCGTCAATGAGCAGTTCTTC.

The chain combines TRBV7-9 with TRBJ2-7; 7 positions match TRBD2. This CDR3 spans 15 amino acids. CDR1 and CDR2 (germline): SEHNR, FQNEAQ (reference sequence). Losses at the gene ends were 4 bases for V and 6 bases for J; bases not matched to a gene: 12. This chain's CDR3 is CASSSRLASVGEQYF. The DNA for the CDR3 is TGTGCCAGCAGCTCCCGACTAGCTTCCGTCGGCGAGCAGTACTTC.

This clonotype showed up many times. The gene calls are TRBV2 and TRBJ2-2; TRBD1 agrees at 8 bases. The CDR3 is 12 amino acids. V lost 4 bases and J lost 8; bases outside the gene matches: 0. Germline V gene lookup returns CDR1 SNHLY and CDR2 FYNNEI. The CDR3 protein is CASSGDRGELFF. The CDR3 coding sequence is TGTGCCAGCAGTGGGGACAGGGGGGAGCTGTTTTTT.

The V and J genes are TRBV9 and TRBJ2-1; 7 bases agree with TRBD2. V gave up 0 bases and J gave up 8 bases; unmatched junction bases: 11. The CDR3 covers 16 residues. Germline CDR1 SGDLS, CDR2 YYNGEE. The CDR3 sequence: CASSVASSGAHYEQFF. CDR3 DNA sequence: TGTGCCAGCAGCGTAGCCTCTAGCGGAGCACACTATGAGCAGTTCTTC. Together with reference TRBV9 and TRBJ2-1, the CDR3 gives the full variable domain: DSGVTQTPKHLITATGQRVTLRCSPRSGDLSVYWYQQSLDQGLQFLIQYYNGEERAKGNILERFSAQQFPDLHSELNLSSLELGDSALYFCASSVASSGAHYEQFFGPGTRLTVL.

This clonotype occurred many times. This chain links TRBV9 with TRBJ2-7; no reliable D call. CDR3 length: 15 residues. The germline V and J ends were trimmed by 4 bases and 2 bases, with 16 bases remaining between them. Germline V lookup: CDR1 SGDLS, CDR2 YYNGEE. The CDR3 here is CASSLSPGLPYEQYF. The CDR3 DNA reads TGTGCCAGCAGCTTATCTCCTGGGTTACCCTACGAGCAGTACTTC.

In this sample, this clonotype turned up many times. The V call is TRBV3-1, the J call TRBJ2-7, with 10 bases fitting TRBD2. The CDR3 contains 14 residues. V lost 4 bases and J lost 5; bases outside the gene matches: 5. Germline V lookup: CDR1 LGHDT, CDR2 YNNKEL (reference sequence). CDR3 in amino acids: CASSPGLAMHEQYF. In nucleotides, the CDR3 is TGTGCCAGCAGCCCGGGACTAGCGATGCACGAGCAGTACTTC.

The rearrangement uses TRBV9 and TRBJ2-1, with TRBD2 matching 14 bases. J was trimmed by 5 bases and V by 4 bases; bases with no gene match: 5. Germline V CDR1 and CDR2: SGDLS, YYNGEE. This CDR3 spans 16 amino acids. The CDR3 loop reads CASSISTSGGDNEQFF. DNA for the CDR3: TGTGCCAGCAGCATCTCGACTAGCGGGGGGGACAATGAGCAGTTCTTC.

Ten or more counts support this clonotype. The CDR3 nucleotides read TGTGCCAGCTCACCACAAGAGACCCAGTACTTC. Amino acids: CASSPQETQYF. The genes are TRBV18 and TRBJ2-5, with D unresolved. Trimming left V 1 base short and J 3 bases short, with 0 bases between. The germline V gene has CDR1 KGHSH and CDR2 LQKENI. This CDR3 is 11 amino acids long.

This clonotype has only a few counts. V gene TRBV20-1 combines with J gene TRBJ1-1, with D hard to call. The CDR3 runs to 14 residues. From germline, CDR1 is DFQATT and CDR2 SNEGSKA (reference sequence). Trimming removed 4 bases at V and 0 bases at J, with 12 bases between. The CDR3 bases are TGCAGTGCTATACGAGGCGGAATGAACACTGAAGCTTTCTTT. Translating it yields CSAIRGGMNTEAFF.

The chain links TRBV6-2 or TRBV6-3 to TRBJ2-2; a weak D match, TRBD1 (5 bases). Trimming left V 2 bases short and J 3 bases short, with 13 bases between. The length of the CDR3 is 16 residues. Germline V gives CDR1 MNHEY, CDR2 SVGEGT. The CDR3 reads CASSYPDSPYTGELFF. Here the CDR3 DNA reads TGTGCCAGCAGTTACCCCGACAGTCCTTACACCGGGGAGCTGTTTTTT.

This clonotype was picked up many times. The rearrangement joins TRBV18 to TRBJ2-1, with 10 bases matching TRBD2. This CDR3 region has 16 residues. Trimming at V came to 2 bases and at J to 7 bases, leaving 8 bases not matched to a gene. The V gene's germline CDR1 is KGHSH and CDR2 LQKENI. CDR3 region: CASSPRASGSENEQFF. The CDR3 DNA sequence: TGTGCCAGCTCACCAAGGGCTAGCGGGAGTGAAAATGAGCAGTTCTTC.

Many counts were recorded for this clonotype. The chain is built from TRBV6-5 and TRBJ1-2, with TRBD1 identical over 8 bases. CDR1 is MNHEY, CDR2 SVGAGI, per germline. The CDR3 consists of 15 residues. V shed 0 bases, J shed 7 bases, and the junction held 7 bases outside the gene matches. CDR3 bases: TGTGCCAGCAGTTACTCGGCAGGGGGCTTCGGTGGCTACACCTTC. This encodes CASSYSAGGFGGYTF.

The gene calls are TRBV27 and TRBJ1-1; D is possibly TRBD1 (6 bases). Germline V gives CDR1 MNHEY, CDR2 SMNVEV (reference sequence). V was pared by 6 bases and J by 5 bases, with 19 bases between. The CDR3 is made up of 15 amino acids. The CDR3 region is CASSLLGRGWTEAFF. CDR3 nucleotides: TGTGCCAGCAGCCTTCTCGGCAGGGGATGGACTGAAGCTTTCTTT.

This clonotype was seen ten or more times. This chain joins TRBV6-2 or TRBV6-3 and TRBJ2-6; 9 bases fit TRBD1. The CDR3 has 15 amino acids. J gave up 2 bases and V 8 bases, and 4 bases lay outside the gene matches. Germline lookup yields CDR1 MNHEY and CDR2 SVGEGT. For the CDR3, the DNA is TGTGCCAGCGTTACAGGGGGCACTGGGGCCAACGTCCTGACTTTC. Amino acid sequence: CASVTGGTGANVLTF.

The chain links TRBV6-5 to TRBJ1-2; unclear D gene. The CDR3 totals 13 residues. V lost 4 bases and J lost 4, with 10 bases in between. CDR1 and CDR2 (germline): MNHEY, SVGAGI. CDR3 protein: CASSSWTPYGYTF. The CDR3 DNA reads as TGTGCCAGCAGTTCCTGGACGCCCTATGGCTACACCTTC.